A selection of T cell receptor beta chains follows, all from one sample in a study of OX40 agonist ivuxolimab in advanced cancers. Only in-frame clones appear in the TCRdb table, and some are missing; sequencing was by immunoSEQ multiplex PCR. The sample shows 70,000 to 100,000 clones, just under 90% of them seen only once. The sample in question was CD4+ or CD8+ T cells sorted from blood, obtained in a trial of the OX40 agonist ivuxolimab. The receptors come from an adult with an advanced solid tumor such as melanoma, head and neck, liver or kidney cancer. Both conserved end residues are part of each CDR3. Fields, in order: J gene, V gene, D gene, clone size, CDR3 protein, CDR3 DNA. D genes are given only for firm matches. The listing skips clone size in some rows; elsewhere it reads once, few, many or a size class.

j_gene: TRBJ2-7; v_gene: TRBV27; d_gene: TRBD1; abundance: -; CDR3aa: CASSLGTGPYEQYF; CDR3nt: TGTGCCAGCAGTTTGGGGACAGGGCCCTACGAGCAGTACTTC
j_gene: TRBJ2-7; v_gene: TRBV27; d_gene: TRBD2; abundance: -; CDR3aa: CASSPLGLAGGNAYEQYF; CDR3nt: TGTGCCAGCAGTCCGCTAGGACTAGCGGGAGGGAACGCCTACGAGCAGTACTTC
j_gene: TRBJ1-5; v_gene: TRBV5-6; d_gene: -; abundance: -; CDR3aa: CASSPGLGWQPQHF; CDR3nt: TGTGCCAGCAGCCCAGGGTTAGGTTGGCAGCCCCAGCATTTT
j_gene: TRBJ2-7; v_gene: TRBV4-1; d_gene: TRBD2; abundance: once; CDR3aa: CASSPKGGAVSYEQYF; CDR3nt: TGCGCCAGCAGCCCGAAGGGAGGGGCGGTCTCCTACGAGCAGTACTTC
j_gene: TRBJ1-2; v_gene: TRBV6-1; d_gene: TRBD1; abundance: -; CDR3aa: CASSSPDRSYGYTF; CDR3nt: TGTGCCAGCAGTTCACCGGACAGGTCCTATGGCTACACCTTC
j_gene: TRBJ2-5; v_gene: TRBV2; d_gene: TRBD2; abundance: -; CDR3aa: CASSAGEGLAGIQAQYF; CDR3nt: TGTGCCAGCAGCGCCGGGGAGGGACTAGCGGGAATTCAGGCCCAGTACTTC
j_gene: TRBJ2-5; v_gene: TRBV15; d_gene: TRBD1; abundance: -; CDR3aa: CATSIDPGTGLGETQYF; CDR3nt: TGTGCCACCAGCATTGACCCCGGGACAGGGTTAGGAGAGACCCAGTACTTC
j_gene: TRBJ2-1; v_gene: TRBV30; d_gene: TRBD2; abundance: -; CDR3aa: CAWSGGGGVAGYNEQFF; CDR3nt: TGTGCCTGGAGCGGCGGGGGAGGGGTAGCGGGATACAATGAGCAGTTCTTC
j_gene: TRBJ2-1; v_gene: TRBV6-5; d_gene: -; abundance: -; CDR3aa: CASSYRDQGNEQFF; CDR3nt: TGTGCCAGCAGTTATCGGGACCAAGGGAATGAGCAGTTCTTC
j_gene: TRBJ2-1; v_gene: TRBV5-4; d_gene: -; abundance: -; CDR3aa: CASSLHGLSVEQFF; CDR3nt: TGTGCCAGCAGCCTCCACGGACTGTCGGTTGAGCAGTTCTTC
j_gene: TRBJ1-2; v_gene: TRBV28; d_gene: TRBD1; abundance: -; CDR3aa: CASSYSTGPGYTF; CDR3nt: TGTGCCAGCAGTTATTCGACAGGGCCCGGCTACACCTTC
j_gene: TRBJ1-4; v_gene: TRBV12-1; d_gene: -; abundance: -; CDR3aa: CASSPPSGTATTNEKLFF; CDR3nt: TGTGCCAGCAGCCCACCCTCCGGGACAGCCACAACTAATGAAAAACTGTTTTTT